The entry that follows covers one T cell receptor beta chain sequence. Its matching antigen is unknown. The CDR3 spans 15 residues. CDR1 is SGHRS and CDR2 is YFSETQ in the germline V gene. V was clipped by 5 bases and J by 4 bases; unmatched bases: 11. The sample belongs to a study of cytomegalovirus exposure and HLA in healthy donors. It was with 60 Vbeta and 13 Jbeta primers that the PCR ran. Profiled with immunoSEQ multiplex PCR; TCRdb holds only in-frame clones, not every one. The data contain about 63,000 clones, over 60% of them singletons. Study-wide points: Accurate HLA-A and HLA-B prediction from TCR beta sequences was reported for most subjects.

The gene calls are TRBV5-1 and TRBJ2-5, with 7 bases aligning to TRBD2. The sample comprised PBMCs. The TCR comes from a man aged 45 to 65 in good health and CMV-seropositive. The CDR3 DNA reads TGCGCCAGCAGATCAACCCTAGGGGAGGGAGAGACCCAGTACTTC. It encodes CASRSTLGEGETQYF.